This paragraph reports one TCR beta chain. Its antigen is currently unknown. This record belongs to a study of cytomegalovirus exposure and HLA in healthy donors. Study-wide results and limits: In an earlier analysis, productive rearrangement rates for most beta V segments clustered near 87% or 30%.

The PCR made use of 60 Vbeta and 13 Jbeta primers. Assay: immunoSEQ multiplex PCR; the TCRdb copy retains only in-frame clones and omits some. The sample includes about 98,000 clones, more than 60% of them seen just once. Trimming left V 2 bases short and J 6 bases short, with 11 bases between. The germline V gene has CDR1 SGHVS and CDR2 FNYEAQ. The CDR3 loop spans 14 amino acids. This chain uses TRBV7-6 with TRBJ1-5; D possibly corresponds to TRBD1 (5 bases). The sample consisted of PBMCs. The receptor was isolated from a man aged 18 to 35 in good health and CMV-seropositive. CDR3 nucleotide sequence: TGTGCCAGCAGCTTAAATAAAGGGGTTCAGCCCCAGCATTTT. Translation gives CASSLNKGVQPQHF. The full variable domain, with the rest looked up from reference TRBV7-6 and TRBJ1-5, is GAGVSQSPRYKVTKRGQDVALRCDPISGHVSLYWYRQALGQGPEFLTYFNYEAQQDKSGLPNDRFSAERPEGSISTLTIQRTEQRDSAMYRCASSLNKGVQPQHFGDGTRLSIL.